The 4 T cell receptor beta chains reported below all come from one sample, sequenced in a study of Graves' ophthalmopathy and Graves' hyperthyroidism. The study amplified TCR beta CDR3 regions using RNA transcripts. RT-PCR with HTBI primers came first, then second-round multiplex PCR. TCRdb itself ran the multiplex PCR reads through MiXCR, one entry per CDR3 protein. The data contain some 160,000 distinct CDR3 sequences, approximately 40% of them singletons. Sequencing input: peripheral blood. The receptors shown here come from a man aged 30 to 39 with Graves' ophthalmopathy.

This clonotype was seen a few times. One end of the junction fails to match germline, which may point to a read error. V and J are TRBV12-3 or TRBV12-4 and TRBJ2-6, with a weak D call TRBD1 (6 bases). This CDR3 is 20 amino acids long. CDR3 coding DNA: TGTGCCAGCAGTCTAGCCCTTGTGGACAGCGACCACTCTGGGGCCAACGTCCTGACTTTC. The encoded protein is CASSLALVDSDHSGANVLTF.

In its sample, this clonotype was seen many times. The J gene is TRBJ1-2, the V gene TRBV24-1; no clear D. Germline V gene lookup returns CDR1 KGHDR and CDR2 SFDVKD. V was clipped by 0 bases and J by 6 bases, with 7 bases between them. The CDR3 has 13 residues. The CDR3 reads CATSDLNENGYTF. The CDR3 nucleotides read TGTGCCACCAGTGATTTGAACGAGAATGGCTACACCTTC.

V gene TRBV28 combines with J gene TRBJ2-7, with 10 bases matching TRBD2. This CDR3 is 15 amino acids long. Germline V gene lookup returns CDR1 MDHEN and CDR2 SYDVKM. The V and J ends lost 3 bases and 3 bases, in that order; junction bases with no gene match: 5. The CDR3, as DNA: TGTGCCAGCAGTTTGGCTAGCGGGGGACACTACGAGCAGTACTTC. Translated: CASSLASGGHYEQYF.

CDR3: CSASTGGIHAFF. CDR3 nucleotide sequence: TGCAGTGCTTCGACGGGGGGCATTCATGCTTTCTTT. The chain recombines TRBV20-1 with TRBJ1-1, with a tentative D call TRBD1 (6 bases). Germline V gene lookup returns CDR1 DFQATT and CDR2 SNEGSKA (reference sequence). With 5 bases removed from V and 11 bases from J, the gap between germline ends came to 18 bases. The CDR3 is made up of 12 amino acids.